The 23 T cell receptor beta chains below were found in one sample sequenced in a study of cytomegalovirus exposure and HLA in healthy donors. PCR involved 60 Vbeta and 13 Jbeta primers. Measured with immunoSEQ multiplex PCR; TCRdb has only the in-frame clones, and not every one. The repertoire table contains about 140,000 clones. The sample comprised PBMCs. The origin of the receptors is a male donor in good health and CMV-seronegative.

V and J are TRBV15 and TRBJ2-3, with D hard to call. Germline assignment: CDR1 LNHNV and CDR2 YYDKDF (reference sequence). V gave up 0 bases and J gave up 1 base, with 23 bases separating them. The CDR3 sequence is 20 residues long. In DNA form, the CDR3 reads TGTGCCACCAGCAGAGATCTATTGGGTACTATGCCCCTCCGCACAGATACGCAGTATTTT. Its translation: CATSRDLLGTMPLRTDTQYF. Variable domain in full (rest from reference TRBV15 and TRBJ2-3): DAMVIQNPRYQVTQFGKPVTLSCSQTLNHNVMYWYQQKSSQAPKLLFHYYDKDFNNEADTPDNFQSRRPNTSFCFLDIRSPGLGDTAMYLCATSRDLLGTMPLRTDTQYFGPGTRLTVL.

The J gene is TRBJ2-1, the V gene TRBV5-5; possible D gene TRBD1, 5 bases. The CDR3 extends over 14 amino acids. CDR1 is SGHKS, CDR2 YYEKEE, per germline (reference sequence). The V end was cut by 0 bases, the J end by 8 bases, with 12 bases between. CDR3 loop: CASSLGGLDYEQFF. The CDR3 bases are TGTGCCAGCAGCTTGGGGGGCCTGGATTATGAGCAGTTCTTC. Supplemented by reference TRBV5-5 and TRBJ2-1, the full variable domain reads DAGVTQSPTHLIKTRGQQVTLRCSPISGHKSVSWYQQVLGQGPQFIFQYYEKEERGRGNFPDRFSARQFPNYSSELNVNALLLGDSALYLCASSLGGLDYEQFFGPGTRLTVL.

The CDR3 coding sequence is TGCAGTGCTAGAGGAGGGGAAGCTTTCTTT. Encoded protein: CSARGGEAFF. The chain links TRBV20-1 to TRBJ1-1, with D unclear. This CDR3 spans 10 amino acids. V lost 1 base to trimming and J lost 8 bases, with 5 bases between them. Germline V CDR1 and CDR2: DFQATT, SNEGSKA (reference sequence).

The rearrangement uses TRBV30 and TRBJ1-2; D not certain. Germline assignment: CDR1 GTSNPN and CDR2 SVGIG (reference sequence). CDR3 length equals 11 residues. V was pared by 5 bases and J by 2 bases, with 6 bases between. CDR3 nucleotide sequence: TGTGCCTGGCGCAGGAACTATGGCTACACCTTC. It encodes CAWRRNYGYTF. Full variable domain (rest looked up from reference TRBV30 and TRBJ1-2): SQTIHQWPATLVQPVGSPLSLECTVEGTSNPNLYWYRQAAGRGLQLLFYSVGIGQISSEVPQNLSASRPQDRQFILSSKKLLLSDSGFYLCAWRRNYGYTFGSGTRLTVV.

The chain joins TRBV19 to TRBJ1-3, with TRBD1 as a possible D gene (5 bases). Germline assignment: CDR1 LNHDA and CDR2 SQIVND (reference sequence). V lost 4 bases, J lost 0 bases, and 10 bases lay in between. The CDR3 is 15 residues long. The CDR3 spells CASSTRDFSGNTIYF. CDR3 DNA: TGTGCCAGTAGTACCCGGGACTTCTCTGGAAACACCATATATTTT.

The chain uses TRBV7-2 and TRBJ1-3; D gene ambiguous. CDR1 SGHTA and CDR2 FQGNSA come from the germline V gene. The CDR3 runs 13 residues. V shed 2 bases and J shed 9 bases, with 11 bases lying between them. CDR3 coding DNA: TGTGCCAGCAGCTTAAATACACCAGGCACCATATATTTT. Translated, it gives CASSLNTPGTIYF. The whole variable domain, filled in from reference TRBV7-2 and TRBJ1-3, reads GAGVSQSPSNKVTEKGKDVELRCDPISGHTALYWYRQSLGQGLEFLIYFQGNSAPDKSGLPSDRFSAERTGGSVSTLTIQRTQQEDSAVYLCASSLNTPGTIYFGEGSWLTVV.

The chain recombines TRBV2 with TRBJ1-2, with a possible D match to TRBD1 (5 bases). This CDR3 has 15 amino acids. Germline CDR1 reads SNHLY; CDR2 reads FYNNEI. Trimming pared 4 bases from V and 6 bases from J, leaving 18 bases between. The CDR3 loop reads CASSGLTGRTDGYTF. The CDR3, as DNA: TGTGCCAGCAGTGGGTTAACAGGAAGAACGGATGGCTACACCTTC.

The rearrangement uses TRBV18 and TRBJ2-7; TRBD1 matches at 7 bases. Germline lookup yields CDR1 KGHSH and CDR2 LQKENI. The CDR3 is made up of 14 amino acids. The junction had 1 base not matched to a gene; V was cut back by 1 base and J by 1 base. DNA for the CDR3: TGTGCCAGCTCACCACTGGGACAGTCCTACGAGCAGTACTTC. Encoded protein: CASSPLGQSYEQYF.

The chain joins TRBV28 to TRBJ2-2, with 8 bases fitting TRBD1. The CDR3 has 17 residues. Losses at the gene ends were 5 bases for V and 5 bases for J; bases not matched to a gene: 13. CDR1 and CDR2 (germline): MDHEN, SYDVKM. The CDR3 is CASSLLSGQGATGELFF. CDR3 nucleotide sequence: TGTGCCAGCAGTCTTTTGAGTGGACAGGGAGCTACCGGGGAGCTGTTTTTT.

The chain has TRBV14 and TRBJ2-7; TRBD2 agrees at 7 bases. The germline gives CDR1 SGHDN, CDR2 FVKESK. CDR3 length: 15 amino acids. After removal of 8 bases from V and 4 bases from J, the junction contained 14 bases not matched to a gene. CDR3 DNA: TGTGCCAGCTACAGGAGTGGGAGGGCAAAGTACGAGCAGTACTTC. Translation: CASYRSGRAKYEQYF.

The CDR3 coding sequence is TGTGCCAGCAGTTTTTCTAGCTACACTGACAATGAGCAGTTCTTC. Its protein product is CASSFSSYTDNEQFF. This rearrangement joins TRBV28 to TRBJ2-1; D is perhaps TRBD2 (5 bases). CDR1 and CDR2 from the germline V gene are MDHEN and SYDVKM. Between the trimmed V and J ends, which lost 3 bases and 5 bases, there was a span of 14 bases. The CDR3 has 15 residues.

The chain is built from TRBV25-1 and TRBJ2-1; 10 nucleotides agree with TRBD2. The CDR3 runs to 15 residues. Germline values: CDR1 MGHDK, CDR2 SYGVNS. Trimming took 4 bases from V and 9 from J; bases not matched to a gene: 9. CDR3 amino acids: CASSGAGTSAREQFF. Here the CDR3 DNA reads TGTGCCAGCAGTGGCGCCGGGACTAGCGCTCGTGAGCAGTTCTTC.

The chain uses TRBV30 and TRBJ2-2; 8 bases map to TRBD1. CDR1 GTSNPN and CDR2 SVGIG come from the germline V gene (reference sequence). The CDR3 extends over 15 amino acids. V was pared by 5 bases and J by 1 base, with 6 bases of the junction left unmatched. CDR3: CAWGRTGQNTGELFF. In DNA form, the CDR3 reads TGTGCCTGGGGACGGACAGGGCAGAACACCGGGGAGCTGTTTTTT.

The J gene is TRBJ1-5, the V gene TRBV18; 7 bases line up with TRBD1. V dropped 4 bases and J dropped 4; count of bases not matched to a gene: 7. Per the germline V gene, CDR1 is KGHSH and CDR2 is LQKENI. CDR3 length: 15 amino acids. The DNA of the CDR3 is TGTGCCAGCTCACGCGGGACAGCCGAGAATCAGCCCCAGCATTTT. Its protein product is CASSRGTAENQPQHF. Full variable domain (outside the CDR3, taken from reference TRBV18 and TRBJ1-5): NAGVMQNPRHLVRRRGQEARLRCSPMKGHSHVYWYRQLPEEGLKFMVYLQKENIIDESGMPKERFSAEFPKEGPSILRIQQVVRGDSAAYFCASSRGTAENQPQHFGDGTRLSIL.

This chain joins TRBV7-9 and TRBJ2-7; D is undetermined. V shed 3 bases and J shed 6 bases, with 9 bases lying between them. The length of the CDR3 is 12 residues. Looked up from germline, CDR1 is SEHNR and CDR2 is FQNEAQ (reference sequence). CDR3 in amino acids: CASSFAISEQYF. CDR3 nucleotides: TGTGCCAGCAGCTTTGCGATCTCCGAGCAGTACTTC.

The gene calls are TRBV13 and TRBJ2-3; the match to TRBD2 covers 7 bases. The CDR3 length is 18 residues. CDR1 is PRHDT and CDR2 is FYEKMQ in the germline V gene (reference sequence). Trimming cost V 4 bases and J 4 bases; bases outside gene matches: 17. The CDR3 sequence is CASSSSSLTTTSPDTQYF. The DNA for the CDR3 is TGTGCCAGCAGCTCGTCCTCCCTTACCACGACTAGCCCAGATACGCAGTATTTT.

The J gene is TRBJ2-2, the V gene TRBV4-2, with TRBD1 matching 7 bases. The CDR3 totals 16 residues. V trimming: 0 bases; J trimming: 11 bases; junction bases outside the gene matches: 12. Germline CDR1 reads LGHNA; CDR2 reads YNFKEQ. This CDR3 reads CASSQDWGTAPLELFF. CDR3 nucleotide sequence: TGTGCCAGCAGCCAAGACTGGGGGACAGCACCCCTCGAGCTGTTTTTT.

The CDR3 coding sequence is TGTGCCAGCAGTTACTCTACCCTGGGGGGTGGGGAGACCCAGTACTTC. Its translation is CASSYSTLGGGETQYF. The genes are TRBV6-6 and TRBJ2-5, with a possible D match to TRBD2 (6 bases). Trimming took off 0 bases at V and 5 bases at J, with 16 bases between the two ends. Germline V lookup: CDR1 MNHNY, CDR2 SVGAGI (reference sequence). The CDR3 is 16 amino acids.

This sequence joins TRBV7-9 and TRBJ1-6, with 10 bases fitting TRBD1. This CDR3 comprises 15 residues. The germline V gene has CDR1 SEHNR and CDR2 FQNEAQ (reference sequence). V shed 1 base, J shed 8 bases, and the junction held 2 bases outside the gene matches. The CDR3 bases are TGTGCCAGCAGCTTAGTCGACAGGGGGCATTCACCCCTCCACTTT. It yields the protein CASSLVDRGHSPLHF.

This rearrangement joins TRBV18 to TRBJ2-7; no firm D call. V was clipped by 3 bases and J by 7 bases, with 13 bases between them. Germline assignment: CDR1 KGHSH and CDR2 LQKENI. The CDR3 extends over 13 amino acids. The CDR3 here is CASSPPTTLEQYF. The CDR3 nucleotides read TGTGCCAGCTCACCGCCAACTACTCTGGAGCAGTACTTC.

The chain joins TRBV5-1 to TRBJ2-7; no clear D gene. V dropped 0 bases and J dropped 6 bases, with 16 bases sitting between them. CDR1 is SGHRS, CDR2 YFSETQ, per germline. This CDR3 contains 15 residues. CDR3 amino acids: CASSLEPGLSGEQYF. For the CDR3, the DNA is TGCGCCAGCAGCTTGGAGCCCGGTTTGTCGGGCGAGCAGTACTTC.

CDR3 region: CAWSGQGKNTEAFF. Written as DNA, the CDR3 is TGTGCCTGGAGTGGACAGGGGAAGAACACTGAAGCTTTCTTT. The V and J genes are TRBV30 and TRBJ1-1, with TRBD1 identical over 8 bases. Trimming took 1 base from V and 1 from J; bases not matched to a gene: 2. There are 14 residues in the CDR3. Looked up from germline, CDR1 is GTSNPN and CDR2 is SVGIG (reference sequence).

The chain couples TRBV6-5 to TRBJ1-1, with 11 bases lining up with TRBD1. Germline V lookup: CDR1 MNHEY, CDR2 SVGAGI. CDR3 length: 15 amino acids. The V gene end was trimmed by 2 bases and the J gene end by 8 bases; junction bases not matched to a gene: 7. The CDR3 DNA reads TGTGCCAGCAGTTACAGTGGACAGGGGGCATCAGAAGCTTTCTTT. This sequence encodes CASSYSGQGASEAFF.